The rows below give T cell receptor beta chains drawn from one sample of a study of cytomegalovirus exposure and HLA in healthy donors. Method: immunoSEQ multiplex PCR; TCRdb's copy keeps in-frame clones and lacks some. This table holds some 130,000 clones, more than 75% found once. Sequenced sample: PBMCs. The source is a female donor in good health and CMV-seronegative. Each CDR3 is given with its conserved first and last residue. Fields, in order: J gene, D gene, clone size, V gene, CDR3 protein, CDR3 DNA. The D gene is left open where the match is weak. Only part of the rows carry a size: once, few, many, or a class if the clone is expanded.

TRBJ1-4,TRBD1,-,TRBV9,CASSGTGISNEKLFF,TGTGCCAGCAGCGGGACAGGGATCTCTAATGAAAAACTGTTTTTT
TRBJ1-2,-,-,TRBV5-1,CASSLAGGYTF,TGCGCCAGCAGCTTGGCAGGTGGCTACACCTTC
TRBJ2-1,TRBD2,few,TRBV10-3,CAISGGTSGLELEQFF,TGTGCCATCAGTGGGGGGACTAGCGGCCTAGAGTTGGAGCAGTTCTTC
TRBJ1-1,TRBD1,few,TRBV4-2,CASSRWGQQNTEAFF,TGTGCCAGCAGCCGATGGGGACAGCAGAACACTGAAGCTTTCTTT
TRBJ2-7,TRBD2,-,TRBV14,CASSRAGGGREQYF,TGTGCCAGCAGCCGAGCGGGAGGCGGGCGCGAGCAGTACTTC
TRBJ2-3,TRBD2,-,TRBV5-1,CASREGRSTDTQYF,TGCGCCAGCCGGGAGGGAAGAAGCACAGATACGCAGTATTTT
TRBJ1-4,TRBD1,-,TRBV7-9,CASRPTPGQFATNEKLFF,TGTGCCAGCAGGCCGACACCGGGACAGTTCGCAACTAATGAAAAACTGTTTTTT
TRBJ2-7,TRBD1,-,TRBV5-1,CASSTGQATYEQYF,TGCGCCAGCAGCACGGGACAGGCCACCTACGAGCAGTACTTC
TRBJ2-1,-,-,TRBV28,CASSQQATRDLSGQFF,TGTGCCAGCAGTCAGCAGGCGACTAGGGACCTCAGTGGGCAGTTCTTC
TRBJ2-5,-,few,TRBV2,CASRAEEYQETQYF,TGTGCCAGCAGGGCCGAGGAGTACCAAGAGACCCAGTACTTC
TRBJ2-1,-,-,TRBV4-1,CASSHERGRTLEEVF,TGCGCCAGCAGCCACGAACGGGGTAGGACCTTAGAGGAGGTCTTC
TRBJ1-2,-,once,TRBV9,CASSVDPREAYGYTF,TGTGCCAGCAGCGTAGATCCCAGGGAAGCCTATGGCTACACCTTC
TRBJ1-6,-,-,TRBV2,CASQPRAGDSPLHF,TGTGCCAGCCAGCCCCGTGCGGGTGACTCACCCCTCCACTTT
TRBJ2-1,-,-,TRBV7-2,CASSSGLNNEQFF,TGTGCCAGCAGCTCGGGACTCAACAATGAGCAGTTCTTC
TRBJ1-4,-,few,TRBV5-1,CASASDSTNEKLFF,TGCGCCAGCGCATCGGACTCAACTAATGAAAAACTGTTTTTT